This T cell receptor (beta chain) was found in a study of shared clonotypes between healthy human individuals. The CDR3 has 13 amino acids. In germline, CDR1 is SQVTM, CDR2 ANQGSEA. With 7 bases clipped from V and 2 bases from J, the junction kept 7 bases outside the gene matches. TCRdb's copy holds only in-frame clones and misses some; the assay was immunoSEQ multiplex PCR. The profile shows hundreds of thousands of clones, 55% to 75% of them singletons. This chain uses TRBV29-1 with TRBJ1-1; 7 nucleotides align to TRBD1. The clonotype was recovered from a woman in her thirties in good health. Sample: memory CD4+ T cells sorted from blood. Subset reported: CD45RA-negative fraction. CDR3 amino acids: CSASDRINTEAFF. CDR3 nucleotide sequence: TGCAGCGCCTCGGACAGGATTAACACTGAAGCTTTCTTT.